A single TCR beta chain is shown here with its context. This sample was taken from a study of blood T cell repertoires in COVID-19. Study-level information: Acute and convalescent COVID-19 specimens originated in the United States, Italy and Spain. T cells, B-cell-depleted T cells, or PBMCs supplied cDNA or gDNA.

Authors' analysis steps: Estimates of nucleated cell counts were drawn from the amplification of reference gene primers. TCRdb's copy holds only in-frame clones and misses some; the assay was immunoSEQ multiplex PCR. V and J calls and clone size are given by that table; D and trimming were obtained from the DNA. In the table there are about 220,000 clones, approximately 80% of which are singletons. Germline trimming cut 10 bases from V and 4 bases from J; bases unmatched to any gene: 6. CDR3 length equals 13 residues. The V gene's germline CDR1 is MNHEY and CDR2 SVGAGI. The sequenced sample was peripheral blood. The rearrangement links TRBV6-5 to TRBJ1-2; 10 nucleotides match TRBD1. The TCR was taken from a human donor in a cohort sampled during active COVID-19. For the CDR3, the DNA is TGTGCCACCGGACAGGGGGAGTTCTATGGCTACACCTTC. Its protein product is CATGQGEFYGYTF.